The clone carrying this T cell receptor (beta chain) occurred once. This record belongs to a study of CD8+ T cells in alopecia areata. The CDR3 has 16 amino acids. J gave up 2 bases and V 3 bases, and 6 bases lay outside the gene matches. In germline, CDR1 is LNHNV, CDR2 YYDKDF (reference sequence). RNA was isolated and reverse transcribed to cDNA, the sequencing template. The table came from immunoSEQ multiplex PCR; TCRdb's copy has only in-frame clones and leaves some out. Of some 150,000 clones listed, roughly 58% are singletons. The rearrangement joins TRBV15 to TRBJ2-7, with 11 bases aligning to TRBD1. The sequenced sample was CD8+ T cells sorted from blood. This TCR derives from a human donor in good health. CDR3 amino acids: CATSRGTGGSTYEQYF. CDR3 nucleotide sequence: TGTGCCACCAGCAGGGGGACAGGGGGATCAACCTACGAGCAGTACTTC. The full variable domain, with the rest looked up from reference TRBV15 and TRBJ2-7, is DAMVIQNPRYQVTQFGKPVTLSCSQTLNHNVMYWYQQKSSQAPKLLFHYYDKDFNNEADTPDNFQSRRPNTSFCFLDIRSPGLGDTAMYLCATSRGTGGSTYEQYFGPGTRLTVT.